This T cell receptor beta chain was found in a study of T cell changes during pregnancy in multiple sclerosis. Only in-frame clones appear in the TCRdb table, and some are missing; sequencing was by immunoSEQ multiplex PCR. The profile shows roughly 17,000 clones, approximately 88% of them singletons. There are 15 residues in the CDR3. Germline values: CDR1 GTSNPN, CDR2 SVGIG (reference sequence). Trimming took off 0 bases at V and 0 bases at J, with 11 bases between the two ends. The clonotype originates from a female donor in good health, enrolled as a control in a pregnancy study. The sample was CD8+ T cells from peripheral blood mononuclear cells, taken after pregnancy. This sequence joins TRBV30 and TRBJ1-1; no firm D call. CDR3 sequence (DNA): TGTGCCTGGAGTGTATCACGGGTTGTGAACACTGAAGCTTTCTTT. Translated, it gives CAWSVSRVVNTEAFF.